One and the same sample provided the 2 T cell receptor beta chains below, sequenced in a study of technical replicates of blood from several donors. Using immunoSEQ multiplex PCR, the repertoire was profiled, and TCRdb retains in-frame clones only, with some absent. This table holds 62,000 or so clones, more than 85% found once. Sequenced input: PBMCs. The source of these receptors is a human donor in good health. Some clones in this sample may be carry-over from other donors' samples.

The chain links TRBV19 to TRBJ1-2, with TRBD1 matching over 9 bases. Looked up from germline, CDR1 is LNHDA and CDR2 is SQIVND (reference sequence). The trim removed 5 bases at V and 6 bases at J, leaving 7 bases unmatched. The CDR3 consists of 14 residues. DNA of the CDR3: TGTGCCAGTAGTCCCCGGGACAGGGACCATGGCTACACCTTC. Its translation is CASSPRDRDHGYTF.

V and J are TRBV7-8 and TRBJ2-4; D is ambiguous. CDR3 length: 13 amino acids. V gave up 4 bases and J gave up 5 bases, with 9 bases separating them. Germline CDR1 is SGHVS and CDR2 is FQNEAQ. The CDR3 sequence is CASSWSFENIQYF. The CDR3 nucleotides are TGTGCCAGCAGCTGGAGTTTCGAAAACATTCAGTACTTC.